The 13 T cell receptor beta chains listed next were all sequenced from one sample in a study of cytomegalovirus exposure and HLA in healthy donors (dated by TCRdb to 2017 to 2019). The method was the immunoSEQ multiplex PCR assay. As stored in TCRdb, this immuneACCESS dataset retains in-frame rearrangements with V and J assigned. A fraction of the clones does not appear; measured against another copy, unresolved V genes explain less than half of the discrepancy, and the remainder lacks a known reason. A total of approximately 150,000 clones appear in this sample, around 90% of them only once. The top ten clones comprise less than 5.5% of the sample. Sequencing was done on a sample of PBMCs. All receptors come from a man between 18 and 29 years old in good health and CMV-seropositive.

The chain couples TRBV6-6 to TRBJ1-1, with a possible D match to TRBD1 (6 bases). Per germline, CDR1 MNHNY and CDR2 SVGAGI (reference sequence). CDR3 length equals 15 residues. The V and J ends lost 5 bases and 2 bases respectively, with 15 bases between them. The CDR3 reads CASSHTGKRNTEAFF. For the CDR3, the DNA is TGTGCCAGCAGTCATACAGGGAAACGAAACACTGAAGCTTTCTTT.

This chain uses TRBV18 with TRBJ2-7; D ambiguous. Germline CDR1 and CDR2: KGHSH and LQKENI. The CDR3 contains 13 residues. Trimming took off 3 bases at V and 1 base at J, with 7 bases between the two ends. CDR3 bases: TGTGCCAGCTCACCTACGACTTCCTACGAGCAGTACTTC. The encoded protein is CASSPTTSYEQYF. Full variable domain (remainder filled in from reference TRBV18 and TRBJ2-7): NAGVMQNPRHLVRRRGQEARLRCSPMKGHSHVYWYRQLPEEGLKFMVYLQKENIIDESGMPKERFSAEFPKEGPSILRIQQVVRGDSAAYFCASSPTTSYEQYFGPGTRLTVT.

CDR3: CASSQYGSLAGLFYEQYF. CDR3 nucleotides: TGTGCCAGCAGCCAATACGGATCGTTAGCGGGGCTTTTCTACGAGCAGTACTTC. The rearrangement joins TRBV14 to TRBJ2-7, with 8 bases aligning to TRBD2. The CDR3 spans 18 residues. CDR1 is SGHDN, CDR2 FVKESK, per germline. The V gene end was trimmed by 2 bases and the J gene end by 3 bases; junction bases not matched to a gene: 15.

The V gene is TRBV6-1, the J gene TRBJ1-1; the match to TRBD1 covers 9 bases. V shed 6 bases and J 8 bases; nucleotides not matched to a gene: 7. CDR1 is MNHNS and CDR2 is SASEGT in the germline V gene. The CDR3 sequence is 13 residues long. In nucleotides, the CDR3 is TGTGCCAGCAGACCAGGGACAGGGAAAGAAGCTTTCTTT. Protein sequence: CASRPGTGKEAFF.

The V gene is TRBV14, the J gene TRBJ1-5, with D uncertain. Germline lookup yields CDR1 SGHDN and CDR2 FVKESK. The CDR3 is 12 residues long. V lost 4 bases, J lost 9 bases, and 10 bases lay in between. Here the CDR3 reads CASSREWGPQHF. The CDR3 DNA reads TGTGCCAGCAGCCGGGAGTGGGGGCCCCAGCATTTT.

Written as DNA, the CDR3 is TGTGCCAGCAGCCTAGGAGACAGGGGCAATAATTCACCCCTCCACTTT. This gives the protein CASSLGDRGNNSPLHF. The chain uses TRBV6-4 and TRBJ1-6; 8 positions match TRBD1. Germline V gene lookup returns CDR1 MRHNA and CDR2 SNTAGT. The V and J ends lost 6 bases and 5 bases, in that order; junction bases with no gene match: 9. This CDR3 has 16 amino acids.

The genes are TRBV5-1 and TRBJ2-1; 12 bases map to TRBD2. After removal of 0 bases from V and 4 bases from J, the junction contained 5 bases not matched to a gene. The germline CDR1 and CDR2 sequences are SGHRS and YFSETQ. The CDR3 covers 17 residues. CDR3 loop: CASSLVGLAGGYNEQFF. Written as DNA, the CDR3 is TGCGCCAGCAGCTTGGTGGGGCTAGCGGGAGGGTACAATGAGCAGTTCTTC. The whole variable domain, remainder taken from reference TRBV5-1 and TRBJ2-1, is KAGVTQTPRYLIKTRGQQVTLSCSPISGHRSVSWYQQTPGQGLQFLFEYFSETQRNKGNFPGRFSGRQFSNSRSEMNVSTLELGDSALYLCASSLVGLAGGYNEQFFGPGTRLTVL.

The rearrangement links TRBV29-1 to TRBJ2-6, with 9 bases aligning to TRBD1. Looked up from germline, CDR1 is SQVTM and CDR2 is ANQGSEA. This CDR3 region has 15 residues. J gave up 2 bases and V 3 bases, and 2 bases lay outside the gene matches. The CDR3 DNA is TGCAGCGTTGATGGGACAGGGCCTGGGGCCAACGTCCTGACTTTC. This translates into CSVDGTGPGANVLTF.

The chain couples TRBV5-6 to TRBJ1-6; perhaps TRBD1 as D (5 bases). The length of the CDR3 is 15 residues. Between the trimmed V and J ends, which lost 3 bases and 0 bases, there was a span of 7 bases. Germline V lookup: CDR1 SGHDT, CDR2 YYEEEE. For the CDR3, the DNA is TGTGCCAGCAGCTCGGGGGGCTCCTATAATTCACCCCTCCACTTT. This translates into CASSSGGSYNSPLHF. The full variable domain, completed using reference TRBV5-6 and TRBJ1-6, is DAGVTQSPTHLIKTRGQQVTLRCSPKSGHDTVSWYQQALGQGPQFIFQYYEEEERQRGNFPDRFSGHQFPNYSSELNVNALLLGDSALYLCASSSGGSYNSPLHFGNGTRLTVT.

This clone was picked up one time. CDR3 coding DNA: TGTGCCAGCACCATGGACAGGGGCTCCTACAATGAGCAGTTCTTC. Protein: CASTMDRGSYNEQFF. The gene calls are TRBV2 and TRBJ2-1; TRBD1 agrees at 9 bases. The CDR3 length is 15 residues. The V gene's germline CDR1 is SNHLY and CDR2 FYNNEI. The ends lost 7 bases at V and 0 bases at J; junction bases unmatched: 4. Based on the CDR3 plus reference TRBV2 and TRBJ2-1, the full variable domain is EPEVTQTPSHQVTQMGQEVILRCVPISNHLYFYWYRQILGQKVEFLVSFYNNEISEKSEIFDDQFSVERPDGSNFTLKIRSTKLEDSAMYFCASTMDRGSYNEQFFGPGTRLTVL.

The chain has TRBV12-5 and TRBJ2-7; D gene ambiguous. This CDR3 has 15 amino acids. CDR1 and CDR2 (germline): LGHNT, FRNRAP. Trimming removed 2 bases at V and 2 bases at J, with 13 bases between. This chain's CDR3 is CASGLRSTLAYEQYF. As DNA, the CDR3 is TGTGCTAGTGGTTTGCGTTCTACTCTGGCCTACGAGCAGTACTTC.

The chain carries TRBV7-2 and TRBJ2-7, with TRBD1 matching 7 bases. Losses at the gene ends were 5 bases for V and 5 bases for J; bases not matched to a gene: 6. Per the germline V gene, CDR1 is SGHTA and CDR2 is FQGNSA. The CDR3 loop spans 13 amino acids. In nucleotides, the CDR3 is TGTGCCAGCAGCCCCGGACAGGTCCACGAGCAGTACTTC. It is translated as CASSPGQVHEQYF.

In this sample, this clone turned up a few times. The chain joins TRBV11-2 to TRBJ1-2; 7 bases match TRBD1. The germline gives CDR1 SGHAT, CDR2 FQNNGV. V shed 4 bases and J 2 bases; nucleotides not matched to a gene: 7. There are 15 residues in the CDR3. The DNA for the CDR3 is TGTGCCAGCAGCTCGTCAGACAGGGCGAACTATGGCTACACCTTC. It yields the protein CASSSSDRANYGYTF.